The present T cell receptor beta chain was sequenced within a study of shared clonotypes between healthy human individuals. Repertoires were generated with immunoSEQ multiplex PCR, while TCRdb's copy carries only in-frame clones and drops some. The sample holds a few million clones, roughly 93% seen once. V lost 4 bases to trimming and J lost 3 bases, with 10 bases between them. CDR1 is SGDLS and CDR2 is YYNGEE in the germline V gene. The CDR3 runs 13 residues. This rearrangement joins TRBV9 to TRBJ1-2; D gene unclear. This sequence was found in a man aged 18 to 29 in good health. Some clones in this sample may be carry-over from other donors' samples. The sequenced material came from naive CD4+ T cells from PBMCs. Described subset: CD45RA+ positively selected. The CDR3 DNA reads TGTGCCAGCAGCCCCAGAGAATACTATGGCTACACCTTC. Translated: CASSPREYYGYTF.